The rows below give T cell receptor beta chains drawn from one sample of a study of cytomegalovirus exposure and HLA in healthy donors. Method: immunoSEQ multiplex PCR; TCRdb's copy keeps in-frame clones and lacks some. This table has hundreds of thousands of clones, 80% to 90% appearing once. Source material: PBMCs. Receptors were obtained from a woman aged 18-35 years in good health and CMV-seronegative. CDR3s include the opening cysteine and the closing phenylalanine or tryptophan. A D gene is named only where the DNA matches it firmly. Expanded clones are given a class, and other clones once, few, many or no size at all.

>TRBV29-1|few|TRBD1|TRBJ1-2
CSVALTGIGYTF
TGCAGCGTTGCACTGACAGGGATCGGCTACACCTTC
>TRBV6-1|once|-|TRBJ2-7
CASSVAVPYEQYF
TGTGCCAGCAGTGTAGCCGTCCCCTACGAGCAGTACTTC
>TRBV10-2|-|-|TRBJ2-7
CASGRIGRTPSYASSEQYF
TGCGCCAGCGGGCGTATCGGGAGAACCCCGTCGTACGCGAGTAGCGAGCAGTACTTC
>TRBV9|-|-|TRBJ1-2
CASSVEGQGRGYTF
TGTGCCAGCAGCGTAGAGGGGCAGGGGAGAGGCTACACCTTC
>TRBV6-1|-|-|TRBJ1-1
CASSEALTAFF
TGTGCCAGCAGTGAAGCGCTTACTGCTTTCTTT
>TRBV9|-|TRBD2|TRBJ2-2
CASSAPAGGGTGELFF
TGTGCCAGCAGCGCTCCAGCGGGAGGTGGGACCGGGGAGCTGTTTTTT
>TRBV15|-|-|TRBJ1-1
CATSRSATGNLNTEAFF
TGTGCCACCAGCAGATCCGCCACAGGGAACTTGAACACTGAAGCTTTCTTT
>TRBV2|-|-|TRBJ2-7
CASNLQGNTYEQYF
TGTGCCAGCAACCTACAGGGAAATACCTACGAGCAGTACTTC
>TRBV28|few|TRBD1|TRBJ1-2
CASSLGQGYYGYTF
TGTGCCAGCAGTTTGGGACAGGGTTACTATGGCTACACCTTC
>TRBV4-1|-|TRBD2|TRBJ2-3
CASSHARLAGTDTQYF
TGCGCCAGCAGCCACGCCCGACTAGCGGGGACAGATACGCAGTATTTT
>TRBV19|few|-|TRBJ1-4
CASTTSNRANEKLFF
TGTGCCAGTACAACCTCAAACAGGGCGAATGAAAAACTGTTTTTT
>TRBV28|-|-|TRBJ1-2
CASGARPGNYGYTF
TGTGCCAGCGGGGCTCGGCCAGGGAACTATGGCTACACCTTC
>TRBV7-9|once|-|TRBJ2-7
CASSPQVEQYF
TGTGCCAGCAGCCCCCAGGTGGAGCAGTACTTC
>TRBV4-2|-|TRBD2|TRBJ2-7
CASSQDGLAGLYEQYF
TGTGCCAGCAGCCAAGATGGGCTAGCGGGCCTCTACGAGCAGTACTTC
>TRBV7-9|-|TRBD1|TRBJ1-1
CASSETGEGTEAFF
TGTGCCAGCAGCGAGACAGGGGAGGGTACTGAAGCTTTCTTT
>TRBV2|-|-|TRBJ2-2
CASRGGTVNTGELFF
TGTGCCAGCCGAGGGGGGACAGTAAACACCGGGGAGCTGTTTTTT
>TRBV28|-|-|TRBJ2-3
CASRSGRGTDTQYF
TGTGCCAGCCGTAGCGGCCGCGGCACAGATACGCAGTATTTT
>TRBV7-9|-|TRBD2|TRBJ2-3
CASSQTSGSTDTQYF
TGTGCCAGCAGCCAGACTAGCGGCAGCACAGATACGCAGTATTTT
>TRBV2|-|-|TRBJ1-2
CASSESVVAYGYTF
TGTGCCAGCAGTGAATCCGTGGTAGCCTATGGCTACACCTTC
>TRBV5-1|-|TRBD2|TRBJ2-1
CASSLDPSGGDNEQFF
TGCGCCAGCAGCTTGGACCCTAGCGGGGGAGACAATGAGCAGTTCTTC
>TRBV2|-|TRBD2|TRBJ2-1
CASRRTSGRAGEQFF
TGTGCCAGCAGGAGGACTAGCGGGAGGGCCGGTGAGCAGTTCTTC
>TRBV4-2|-|-|TRBJ1-2
CASSGPQFQPYGYTF
TGTGCCAGCAGCGGTCCCCAGTTCCAACCCTATGGCTACACCTTC
>TRBV2|-|TRBD2|TRBJ2-1
CASSGRLAGNRDEQFF
TGTGCCAGCAGTGGGAGACTAGCGGGGAATCGGGATGAGCAGTTCTTC
>TRBV18|-|-|TRBJ1-3
CASSQARGVRNTIYF
TGTGCCAGCTCACAAGCCCGGGGGGTACGAAACACCATATATTTT
>TRBV2|-|TRBD1|TRBJ1-5
CASRPFRQGNQPQHF
TGTGCCAGCAGGCCCTTCCGACAGGGGAATCAGCCCCAGCATTTT
>TRBV27|-|-|TRBJ1-1
CASSFRKGDTEAFF
TGTGCCAGCAGCTTCCGTAAGGGAGACACTGAAGCTTTCTTT
>TRBV2|-|TRBD2|TRBJ2-1
CASSEASGGSNEQFF
TGTGCCAGCAGTGAAGCTAGCGGGGGGTCGAATGAGCAGTTCTTC
>TRBV28|-|-|TRBJ1-3
CASSQARSGNTIYF
TGTGCCAGCAGCCAGGCGAGATCTGGAAACACCATATATTTT
>TRBV25-1|-|-|TRBJ2-7
CASSEYRAGAGEQYF
TGTGCCAGCAGTGAATATAGGGCAGGGGCAGGCGAGCAGTACTTC
>TRBV29-1|-|-|TRBJ1-2
CSVEGAFNYGYTF
TGCAGCGTTGAAGGGGCCTTCAACTATGGCTACACCTTC
>TRBV6-5|-|-|TRBJ1-1
CASGTTGMNTEAFF
TGTGCCAGCGGCACGACAGGTATGAACACTGAAGCTTTCTTT
>TRBV28|-|-|TRBJ2-7
CASSLNPGTYEQYF
TGTGCCAGCAGTTTAAACCCAGGGACCTACGAGCAGTACTTC
>TRBV2|-|-|TRBJ2-7
CASRRGGPAAYEQYF
TGTGCCAGCAGGCGAGGGGGTCCAGCGGCCTACGAGCAGTACTTC
>TRBV4-1|-|-|TRBJ2-7
CASSQGSLVEQYF
TGCGCCAGCAGCCAAGGGAGTTTGGTAGAGCAGTACTTC
>TRBV5-1|-|-|TRBJ2-2
CASSSVPRDGGELFF
TGCGCCAGCAGCTCCGTTCCCAGGGATGGCGGGGAGCTGTTTTTT
>TRBV5-1|-|-|TRBJ2-7
CASRRDTSYEQYF
TGCGCCAGCAGGAGGGACACATCCTACGAGCAGTACTTC
>TRBV6-5|-|TRBD2|TRBJ2-1
CASSPGAGEYNEQFF
TGTGCCAGCAGTCCGGGAGCGGGGGAGTACAATGAGCAGTTCTTC
>TRBV28|-|-|TRBJ1-2
CASSLPGNGYTF
TGTGCCAGCAGTTTACCAGGGAATGGCTACACCTTC
>TRBV28|-|TRBD2|TRBJ2-1
CASSFSAGGPHEQFF
TGTGCCAGCAGTTTTTCGGCGGGGGGGCCCCATGAGCAGTTCTTC
>TRBV5-5|-|TRBD2|TRBJ2-3
CASTLTGGGADTQYF
TGTGCCAGCACACTGACGGGGGGGGGCGCAGATACGCAGTATTTT
>TRBV28|-|-|TRBJ1-5
CASSPRPDMIYSNQPQHF
TGTGCCAGCAGCCCCCGCCCGGACATGATCTATAGCAATCAGCCCCAGCATTTT
>TRBV18|-|-|TRBJ1-5
CASSQNQGSNQPQHF
TGTGCCAGCTCCCAAAACCAGGGTAGCAATCAGCCCCAGCATTTT
>TRBV9|-|TRBD1|TRBJ2-1
CASSDDRGRRSYNEQFF
TGTGCCAGCAGCGATGACAGGGGGAGAAGATCCTACAATGAGCAGTTCTTC
>TRBV18|-|TRBD1|TRBJ2-7
CASSTRDRLYEQYF
TGTGCCAGCTCAACCCGGGACAGGCTATACGAGCAGTACTTC
>TRBV29-1|-|TRBD2|TRBJ2-7
CSAGGSGKIYEQYF
TGCAGCGCTGGGGGTAGCGGGAAAATCTACGAGCAGTACTTC
>TRBV28|-|TRBD2|TRBJ2-3
CASSLGIAGGSTDTQYF
TGTGCCAGCAGTTTGGGAATAGCGGGAGGAAGCACAGATACGCAGTATTTT
>TRBV9|-|-|TRBJ2-5
CASSARGQLQETQYF
TGTGCCAGCAGCGCGAGAGGTCAGCTCCAAGAGACCCAGTACTTC
>TRBV27|-|TRBD2|TRBJ2-2
CASSAASGQIRGTGELFF
TGTGCCAGCAGTGCAGCTAGCGGGCAGATTCGTGGCACCGGGGAGCTGTTTTTT
>TRBV6-1|-|-|TRBJ1-1
CATHQGSEAFF
TGTGCCACTCACCAGGGGTCTGAAGCTTTCTTT
>TRBV27|-|-|TRBJ1-2
CASSLSIGGYGYTF
TGTGCCAGCAGTTTATCTATCGGAGGCTATGGCTACACCTTC
>TRBV11-2|-|TRBD2|TRBJ2-1
CASIRAGGMYVSEQFF
TGTGCCAGCATCAGGGCGGGGGGAATGTACGTTAGTGAGCAGTTCTTC
>TRBV30|once|-|TRBJ2-7
CAWSVRLGLGEQYF
TGTGCCTGGAGTGTACGTTTGGGCCTTGGGGAGCAGTACTTC
>TRBV10-3|-|TRBD2|TRBJ2-1
CAIHASGINEQFF
TGTGCCATCCACGCTAGCGGGATCAATGAGCAGTTCTTC
>TRBV5-1|once|TRBD1|TRBJ2-7
CASSSTGQSTYEQYF
TGCGCCAGCAGCTCCACGGGACAGTCTACCTACGAGCAGTACTTC
>TRBV6-4|-|-|TRBJ1-1
CASSDSIRGVGAFF
TGTGCCAGCAGTGACTCGATTCGGGGGGTTGGAGCTTTCTTT
>TRBV19|-|TRBD1|TRBJ2-1
CASSIVPQGANEQFF
TGTGCCAGTAGTATAGTTCCCCAGGGGGCGAATGAGCAGTTCTTC